The 26 T cell receptor beta chains below were found in one sample sequenced in a study of beta chain features in type 1 diabetes. Sequencing targeted expressed TCRB transcripts, as all isolated RNA had been reverse transcribed. The protocol was immunoSEQ multiplex PCR, while the TCRdb copy is restricted to in-frame clones and leaves out a portion. This table has about 220,000 clones, approximately 10% appearing once. Sequencing input: central memory CD4+ T cells from blood. These receptors were collected from a man between 18 and 35 years old in good health.

This clone has only a few counts. The chain combines TRBV13 with TRBJ2-5; 7 bases are shared with TRBD2. This CDR3 region has 15 residues. The V segment lost 4 bases and the J segment 0 bases; nucleotides outside the gene matches: 5. Germline V gene sequence: CDR1 PRHDT, CDR2 FYEKMQ (reference sequence). CDR3 loop: CASSSGGSHQETQYF. The DNA of the CDR3 is TGTGCCAGCAGCTCAGGCGGGAGCCACCAAGAGACCCAGTACTTC.

The table lists this clone with a few counts. V is TRBV5-1 and J is TRBJ2-7; 10 bases match TRBD1. The CDR3 has 16 residues. The ends lost 2 bases at V and 4 bases at J; junction bases unmatched: 9. From germline, CDR1 is SGHRS and CDR2 YFSETQ. CDR3 sequence reads: CASSFRDRGSHYEQYF. The CDR3 bases are TGCGCCAGCAGCTTCCGGGACAGGGGATCCCATTACGAGCAGTACTTC.

This clone appeared many times. The V gene is TRBV28, the J gene TRBJ2-7; the match to TRBD2 covers 7 bases. V lost 10 bases, J lost 0 bases, and 9 bases stayed unmatched. The germline CDR1 and CDR2 sequences are MDHEN and SYDVKM. The CDR3 is made up of 14 amino acids. The CDR3 spells CATRTSGSSYEQYF. The DNA of the CDR3 is TGTGCCACCCGGACTAGTGGGAGCTCCTACGAGCAGTACTTC.

This clone has at least ten counts. CDR3 coding DNA: TGTGCCAGCAGCTCCTCTAGCGGGAGGGCCTATGAGCAGTTCTTC. Protein product: CASSSSSGRAYEQFF. This chain connects TRBV11-2 to TRBJ2-1; TRBD2 matches 12 bases. There are 15 residues in the CDR3. Trimming at V came to 4 bases and at J to 8 bases, leaving 6 bases not matched to a gene. Looked up from germline, CDR1 is SGHAT and CDR2 is FQNNGV.

The chain employs TRBV29-1 and TRBJ2-1; the match to TRBD1 covers 12 bases. J was trimmed by 6 bases and V by 7 bases; bases with no gene match: 16. Germline V lookup: CDR1 SQVTM, CDR2 ANQGSEA. The CDR3 extends over 17 amino acids. The CDR3, as DNA: TGCAGCGGCGCTGCCTCGGGACAGGGGGCAGGGGGCAATGAGCAGTTCTTC. This codes for CSGAASGQGAGGNEQFF.

The chain joins TRBV7-8 to TRBJ2-7; D gene uncertain. Between the trimmed V and J ends, which lost 7 bases and 0 bases, there was a span of 10 bases. The CDR3 has 13 residues. Germline CDR1 reads SGHVS; CDR2 reads FQNEAQ. In nucleotides, the CDR3 is TGTGCCAGCACCACACGGAGCTCCTACGAGCAGTACTTC. Encoded protein: CASTTRSSYEQYF.

This clone turned up a few times. One junction end does not reproduce the germline sequence, and a read error may be involved. The gene calls are TRBV5-1 and TRBJ2-4; tentative D call: TRBD2 (5 bases). Germline V gene sequence: CDR1 SGHRS, CDR2 YFSETQ. The CDR3 runs to 12 residues. The DNA for the CDR3 is TGCGCCAGCAGCTTGGAGGGAGACCGGCCCTCCTTC. Translating gives CASSLEGDRPSF.

This clone was found many times. The chain employs TRBV4-3 and TRBJ2-1; 12 nucleotides match TRBD2. Per the germline V gene, CDR1 is LGHNA and CDR2 is YSLEER. The V segment lost 5 bases and the J segment 9 bases; nucleotides outside the gene matches: 8. The CDR3 sequence is 15 residues long. The CDR3 loop is CASSARASGRGEQFF. The CDR3 nucleotides read TGCGCCAGCAGCGCCCGGGCTAGCGGGAGGGGTGAGCAGTTCTTC.

This clone was counted a few times. The rearrangement joins TRBV12-2 to TRBJ2-7; TRBD2 is the table's D call, not checked against the DNA. TRBV12-2 is listed as a pseudogene. The CDR3 consists of 16 residues. The CDR3 loop reads CASRLAQLAGPDEQYF. The DNA for the CDR3 is TGTGCAAGTCGCTTAGCCCAACTAGCGGGCCCGGACGAGCAGTACTTC.

About this clone itself: This sample also contains other DNA sequences that code for the same CDR3. This chain links TRBV6-1 with TRBJ2-3; 7 bases fit TRBD1. CDR1 is MNHNS, CDR2 SASEGT, per germline. Germline trimming cut 0 bases from V and 0 bases from J; bases unmatched to any gene: 0. The CDR3 is 15 residues long. Here the CDR3 reads CASSEAGQSTDTQYF. The DNA for the CDR3 is TGTGCCAGCAGTGAAGCGGGACAGAGCACAGATACGCAGTATTTT.

This sequence joins TRBV30 and TRBJ2-1; a possible D gene is TRBD2 (6 bases). CDR3 length: 13 amino acids. Trimming removed 1 base at V and 11 bases at J, with 15 bases between. In germline, CDR1 is GTSNPN, CDR2 SVGIG (reference sequence). CDR3 bases: TGTGCCTGGAGTGAAGTTGTTAGCGGCAAGCAGTTCTTC. Translation: CAWSEVVSGKQFF.

The J gene is TRBJ2-3, the V gene TRBV6-6, with a tentative D call TRBD2 (5 bases). Germline values: CDR1 MNHNY, CDR2 SVGAGI (reference sequence). The CDR3 sequence is 13 residues long. Trimming took off 8 bases at V and 1 base at J, with 10 bases between the two ends. The CDR3 loop is CASFRGGTDTQYF. CDR3 in DNA: TGTGCCAGCTTCCGGGGAGGCACAGATACGCAGTATTTT.

This clone was found a few times. The chain uses TRBV28 and TRBJ1-2; no definite D call. V lost 8 bases, J lost 7 bases, and 14 bases lay in between. The CDR3 consists of 12 residues. The germline V gene encodes CDR1 MDHEN and CDR2 SYDVKM. Written as DNA, the CDR3 is TGTGCCAGCGGTAACCGGGAATCTGGCTACACCTTC. It translates to CASGNRESGYTF.

This chain links TRBV9 with TRBJ2-3; no definite D call. The germline gives CDR1 SGDLS, CDR2 YYNGEE. The germline V and J ends were trimmed by 0 bases and 6 bases, with 11 bases remaining between them. The CDR3 contains 14 residues. The CDR3 is CASSVAWASDTQYF. Written as DNA, the CDR3 is TGTGCCAGCAGCGTAGCCTGGGCATCGGATACGCAGTATTTT.

This clone was counted at least ten times. The V call is TRBV10-2, the J call TRBJ2-1, with D possibly TRBD1 on 5 matching bases. This CDR3 comprises 12 residues. The ends were cut back, 3 bases at V and 10 bases at J, with 10 bases in the middle. Germline V gene data show CDR1 as WSHSY and CDR2 as SAAADI. The chain's CDR3 is CASSEQAEEQFF. DNA for the CDR3: TGCGCCAGCAGTGAACAGGCGGAGGAGCAGTTCTTC.

The chain combines TRBV7-8 with TRBJ2-1, with D possibly being TRBD2 (6 bases). V dropped 5 bases and J dropped 7 bases, with 18 bases sitting between them. CDR3 length equals 15 residues. From germline, CDR1 is SGHVS and CDR2 FQNEAQ. The DNA of the CDR3 is TGTGCCAGCAGCCCGAGTCCGACTAGAGGGAATGAGCAGTTCTTC. It encodes CASSPSPTRGNEQFF.

This clone was counted only a few times. The chain recombines TRBV2 with TRBJ2-1; D remains ambiguous. V lost 7 bases, J lost 6 bases, and 13 bases lay in between. Germline assignment: CDR1 SNHLY and CDR2 FYNNEI. This CDR3 spans 13 amino acids. The CDR3 here is CASNPELPNEQFF. The CDR3 DNA reads TGTGCCAGCAATCCGGAACTCCCCAATGAGCAGTTCTTC.

The chain combines TRBV12-5 with TRBJ2-5, with unresolved D. This CDR3 comprises 15 residues. V lost 4 bases to trimming and J lost 3 bases, with 15 bases between them. Germline CDR1 and CDR2: LGHNT and FRNRAP. The CDR3 nucleotides read TGTGCTAGTGGTTCTGGTCCCACCTTAGAAGAGACCCAGTACTTC. This gives the protein CASGSGPTLEETQYF. Together with reference TRBV12-5 and TRBJ2-5, the CDR3 gives the full variable domain: DARVTQTPRHKVTEMGQEVTMRCQPILGHNTVFWYRQTMMQGLELLAYFRNRAPLDDSGMPKDRFSAEMPDATLATLKIQPSEPRDSAVYFCASGSGPTLEETQYFGPGTRLLVL.

This clone was observed a handful of times. The chain recombines TRBV20-1 with TRBJ2-7, with D tentatively TRBD2 (6 bases). Germline CDR1 is DFQATT and CDR2 is SNEGSKA (reference sequence). Trimming cost V 3 bases and J 7 bases, with 10 bases left between them. The CDR3 covers 11 residues. CDR3 nucleotide sequence: TGCAGTGCTAGGCGGGAACGGGAGCAGTACTTC. This gives the protein CSARREREQYF.

The chain joins TRBV29-1 to TRBJ2-5, with 7 bases fitting TRBD1. The CDR3 runs 12 residues. J lost 5 bases, V lost 6 bases, and 6 bases had no gene match. CDR1 is SQVTM, CDR2 ANQGSEA, per germline. For the CDR3, the DNA is TGCAGCGTCACAGGGGAAGGGGAGACCCAGTACTTC. Translation gives CSVTGEGETQYF.

In this sample, this clone turned up a few times. CDR3 coding DNA: TGTGCCAGCAGTTTACTGGTCAATCAGCCCCAGCATTTT. Protein sequence: CASSLLVNQPQHF. The chain employs TRBV27 and TRBJ1-5; D unresolved. V lost 2 bases, J lost 3 bases, and 5 bases lay in between. The germline CDR1 and CDR2 sequences are MNHEY and SMNVEV (reference sequence). The CDR3 covers 13 residues.

This clone was picked up many times. The DNA for the CDR3 is TGTGCCAGTAGTATAGTCCCAGCGGGGATATTAAGCTCCTACAATGAGCAGTTCTTC. Its translation is CASSIVPAGILSSYNEQFF. The rearrangement links TRBV19 to TRBJ2-1, with 7 nucleotides matching TRBD2. Germline CDR1 is LNHDA and CDR2 is SQIVND (reference sequence). The CDR3 is 19 amino acids. V shed 1 base, J shed 0 bases, and the junction held 12 bases outside the gene matches. The entire variable domain, with the rest obtained from reference TRBV19 and TRBJ2-1, is as follows: DGGITQSPKYLFRKEGQNVTLSCEQNLNHDAMYWYRQDPGQGLRLIYYSQIVNDFQKGDIAEGYSVSREKKESFPLTVTSAQKNPTAFYLCASSIVPAGILSSYNEQFFGPGTRLTVL.

In the case of this clone: A read error may produce the germline difference seen at one junction end. V and J are TRBV5-4 and TRBJ1-4, with a tentative D call TRBD1 (6 bases). In germline, CDR1 is SGHNT, CDR2 YYREEE (reference sequence). The CDR3 consists of 14 residues. CDR3 nucleotide sequence: TGCGCCAGCAGCCAAGGACAGACTAATGAAAAACTGTTTTTT. This codes for CASSQGQTNEKLFF.

The table lists this clone with a few counts. V gene TRBV4-3 combines with J gene TRBJ2-2, with TRBD2 matching over 7 bases. The CDR3 contains 20 residues. J gave up 0 bases and V 4 bases, and 17 bases lay outside the gene matches. Germline CDR1 LGHNA, CDR2 YSLEER. The CDR3 sequence is CASSRNPGGPRGANTGELFF. For the CDR3, the DNA is TGCGCCAGCAGCCGGAACCCGGGGGGACCTCGAGGGGCGAACACCGGGGAGCTGTTTTTT.

This clone occurred a few times. The chain employs TRBV5-4 and TRBJ2-1; D is ambiguous. CDR1 and CDR2 from the germline V gene are SGHNT and YYREEE (reference sequence). V was trimmed by 0 bases and J by 5 bases, leaving 9 bases between them. The CDR3 loop spans 14 amino acids. DNA for the CDR3: TGTGCCAGCAGCTTGGCCGGAACCGACAATGAGCAGTTCTTC. The encoded protein is CASSLAGTDNEQFF. Looking up the rest from reference TRBV5-4 and TRBJ2-1 gives the full variable domain: ETGVTQSPTHLIKTRGQQVTLRCSSQSGHNTVSWYQQALGQGPQFIFQYYREEENGRGNFPPRFSGLQFPNYSSELNVNALELDDSALYLCASSLAGTDNEQFFGPGTRLTVL.

The chain uses TRBV30 and TRBJ2-1, with TRBD2 identical over 8 bases. The J segment lost 5 bases and the V segment lost 1 base, leaving 1 base of the junction unmatched. The germline V gene encodes CDR1 GTSNPN and CDR2 SVGIG (reference sequence). CDR3 length: 13 amino acids. The CDR3 sequence is CAWSDGRDNEQFF. The CDR3, as DNA: TGTGCCTGGAGTGACGGGAGGGACAATGAGCAGTTCTTC.